This T cell receptor (beta chain) was recorded in a study of cytomegalovirus exposure and HLA in healthy donors. Germline-derived CDR1 and CDR2 are SGDLS and YYNGEE. The CDR3 loop spans 14 amino acids. V was shortened by 0 bases and J by 6 bases, with 12 bases between the two germline ends. The study ran its PCR with 60 Vbeta and 13 Jbeta primers. Only in-frame clones appear in the TCRdb table, and some are missing; sequencing was by immunoSEQ multiplex PCR. The sample records some 99,000 clones, under 80% being singletons. Specimen: PBMCs. The clonotype comes from a man between 40 and 49 years old in good health and CMV-seronegative. The rearrangement joins TRBV9 to TRBJ1-2; D is uncertain. The DNA of the CDR3 is TGTGCCAGCAGCGTAGTCGTCAGGCCCGATGGCTACACCTTC. As protein: CASSVVVRPDGYTF.